This passage covers 24 T cell receptor beta chains from one sample sequenced in a study of blood T cell repertoires in COVID-19 (dated by TCRdb to between 2020 and 2021). The library was obtained by the immunoSEQ multiplex PCR assay. This is the immuneACCESS table as TCRdb keeps it, with only in-frame sequences that have V and J called. A part of the clones is gone; compared with another copy, unresolved V genes explain less than half, and the rest is unexplained. Across this sample there are 300,000 to 450,000 clones, with 88% seen only once. The ten largest clones add up to more than 0.95% of the sample. Sequencing used PBMCs or T cells enriched from blood (not recorded which). The receptor set was obtained from a woman aged 18-29 years who had recovered from COVID-19.

J is TRBJ1-2 and V is TRBV5-1; weak D call: TRBD1 (6 bases). V was pared by 3 bases and J by 4 bases, with 16 bases between. The CDR3 consists of 15 residues. In germline, CDR1 is SGHRS, CDR2 YFSETQ. The DNA for the CDR3 is TGCGCCAGCAGCTGGGGGCAGGACGCTTCCTATGGCTACACCTTC. This codes for CASSWGQDASYGYTF.

The chain combines TRBV28 with TRBJ1-2; D remains ambiguous. V was clipped by 5 bases and J by 3 bases, with 13 bases between them. The germline CDR1 and CDR2 sequences are MDHEN and SYDVKM. There are 14 residues in the CDR3. CDR3 DNA sequence: TGTGCCAGCAGTCAGGACTCGAAGTACTATGGCTACACCTTC. It codes for CASSQDSKYYGYTF.

The chain uses TRBV7-2 and TRBJ1-5, with 7 positions matching TRBD1. The CDR3 spans 15 residues. Germline CDR1 and CDR2: SGHTA and FQGNSA. V shed 4 bases, J shed 7 bases, and the junction held 10 bases outside the gene matches. DNA for the CDR3: TGTGCCAGCAGCTCCGAACAGACAGGGTCACAGCCCCAGCATTTT. It encodes CASSSEQTGSQPQHF.

The chain uses TRBV6-2 or TRBV6-3 and TRBJ2-5; TRBD2 agrees at 13 bases. J gave up 5 bases and V 6 bases, and 9 bases lay outside the gene matches. The V gene's germline CDR1 is MNHEY and CDR2 SVGEGT. This CDR3 is built from 16 residues. DNA for the CDR3: TGTGCCAGCAGCCCTATACTAGCGGGGGGGCCCGAGACCCAGTACTTC. Translated: CASSPILAGGPETQYF.

The chain links TRBV11-2 to TRBJ1-4; 10 bases agree with TRBD1. V shed 2 bases, J shed 5 bases, and the junction held 14 bases outside the gene matches. CDR1 SGHAT and CDR2 FQNNGV come from the germline V gene. The CDR3 sequence is 19 residues long. The CDR3 coding sequence is TGTGCCAGCAGCTTATCCTGGGACAGGGGCAACCTACCCAATGAAAAACTGTTTTTT. The encoded protein is CASSLSWDRGNLPNEKLFF.

This clone was recorded a few times. The CDR3 DNA follows: TGTGCCAGCAGCGCCCATGACTATGGCTACACCTTC. This encodes CASSAHDYGYTF. This sequence joins TRBV9 and TRBJ1-2, with unresolved D. Germline V gene lookup returns CDR1 SGDLS and CDR2 YYNGEE. Trimming removed 3 bases from V and 3 bases from J, with 6 bases in between. This CDR3 has 12 amino acids. Full variable domain (rest looked up from reference TRBV9 and TRBJ1-2): DSGVTQTPKHLITATGQRVTLRCSPRSGDLSVYWYQQSLDQGLQFLIQYYNGEERAKGNILERFSAQQFPDLHSELNLSSLELGDSALYFCASSAHDYGYTFGSGTRLTVV.

Worth noting for this clone: The sample contains more than one DNA sequence encoding this CDR3. The chain carries TRBV9 and TRBJ1-4; no clear D. Trimming cost V 3 bases and J 0 bases, with 6 bases left between them. CDR3 length: 14 amino acids. CDR1 is SGDLS and CDR2 is YYNGEE in the germline V gene. CDR3 sequence (DNA): TGTGCCAGCAGCGGCGGGGCAACTAATGAAAAACTGTTTTTT. The encoded protein is CASSGGATNEKLFF.

The rearrangement joins TRBV14 to TRBJ1-6; TRBD1 matches at 7 bases. With V trimmed by 0 bases and J by 8 bases, 4 bases remained unmatched. The CDR3 totals 15 residues. Germline lookup yields CDR1 SGHDN and CDR2 FVKESK. The CDR3 region has the DNA TGTGCCAGCAGCCAAGACAGGGGGTCGTATTCACCCCTCCACTTT. This translates into CASSQDRGSYSPLHF. The full variable domain, rest sourced from reference TRBV14 and TRBJ1-6, is EAGVTQFPSHSVIEKGQTVTLRCDPISGHDNLYWYRRVMGKEIKFLLHFVKESKQDESGMPNNRFLAERTGGTYSTLKVQPAELEDSGVYFCASSQDRGSYSPLHFGNGTRLTVT.

The table lists this clone with a few counts. The chain links TRBV6-1 to TRBJ1-6, with D perhaps TRBD1 (6 bases). CDR3 length: 17 amino acids. Trimming cost V 4 bases and J 0 bases, with 13 bases left between them. Germline loops: CDR1 MNHNS, CDR2 SASEGT. Here the CDR3 DNA reads TGTGCCAGCAGTGCGAGGGGGTCGGTCTCCTATAATTCACCCCTCCACTTT. Its protein product is CASSARGSVSYNSPLHF.

The CDR3 region has the DNA TGTGCCAGCAGCGTAGGGGTAGCGGGGGTCACAGATACGCAGTATTTT. Translating gives CASSVGVAGVTDTQYF. The chain carries TRBV9 and TRBJ2-3, with 9 bases identical to TRBD2. Trimming cost V 0 bases and J 2 bases; bases outside gene matches: 4. Germline V lookup: CDR1 SGDLS, CDR2 YYNGEE. The CDR3 has 16 amino acids.

The rearrangement joins TRBV15 to TRBJ1-3; D perhaps matches TRBD1 (5 bases). The V gene's germline CDR1 is LNHNV and CDR2 YYDKDF (reference sequence). CDR3 length: 14 amino acids. Trimming removed 7 bases from V and 1 base from J, with 11 bases in between. The CDR3 sequence: CATNPGGSGNTIYF. The CDR3 DNA reads as TGTGCCACCAACCCGGGGGGTTCTGGAAACACCATATATTTT.

The chain recombines TRBV29-1 with TRBJ1-2; D may be TRBD1 (6 bases). CDR3 size: 13 residues. Germline CDR1 is SQVTM and CDR2 is ANQGSEA. Trimming left V 8 bases short and J 4 bases short, with 17 bases between. The CDR3 DNA sequence: TGCAGCATTAGAGGCGTACAGGGCTATGGCTACACCTTC. This codes for CSIRGVQGYGYTF. Drawing the rest from reference TRBV29-1 and TRBJ1-2, the complete variable domain is SAVISQKPSRDICQRGTSLTIQCQVDSQVTMMFWYRQQPGQSLTLIATANQGSEATYESGFVIDKFPISRPNLTFSTLTVSNMSPEDSSIYLCSIRGVQGYGYTFGSGTRLTVV.

CDR3 sequence (DNA): TGTGCCAGCAGACGCGGGACAGGGGCTTTCTTT. This gives the protein CASRRGTGAFF. The chain employs TRBV6-5 and TRBJ1-1; 9 bases line up with TRBD1. V lost 6 bases, J lost 11 bases, and 4 bases stayed unmatched. Germline CDR1 reads MNHEY; CDR2 reads SVGAGI. The CDR3 runs 11 residues.

The chain combines TRBV21-1 with TRBJ2-7; the D call of TRBD1 is as the table states it, not checked on the DNA. TRBV21-1 is designated a pseudogene. The CDR3 runs 13 residues. CDR3 region: CASSPRTGREQYF. DNA of the CDR3: TGTGCCAGCAGCCCGCGGACAGGGCGCGAGCAGTACTTC.

The chain employs TRBV6-5 and TRBJ1-2; 8 bases map to TRBD1. The CDR3 spans 15 residues. With V trimmed by 7 bases and J by 6 bases, 13 bases remained unmatched. Germline lookup yields CDR1 MNHEY and CDR2 SVGAGI. CDR3 residues: CASTPTGGWEDGYTF. In DNA form, the CDR3 reads TGTGCCAGCACTCCCACAGGGGGGTGGGAAGATGGCTACACCTTC.

The chain uses TRBV19 and TRBJ2-1; D is possibly TRBD2 (5 bases). V lost 7 bases and J 2 bases, leaving 18 bases between the germline ends. The CDR3 has 16 residues. From germline, CDR1 is LNHDA and CDR2 SQIVND (reference sequence). The DNA for the CDR3 is TGTGCCAGTACCCATAGAGGGCTAGCACCCTACAATGAGCAGTTCTTC. It is translated as CASTHRGLAPYNEQFF.

This clone occurred once. The CDR3 coding sequence is TGTGCCAGCAGCTTAGGACAGGGTCTTGTAGAGACCCAGTACTTC. The encoded protein is CASSLGQGLVETQYF. The chain uses TRBV11-2 and TRBJ2-5, with 7 bases fitting TRBD1. The CDR3 is 15 residues long. V lost 1 base to trimming and J lost 4 bases; unmatched junction nucleotides: 6. Germline V gives CDR1 SGHAT, CDR2 FQNNGV. Using reference TRBV11-2 and TRBJ2-5 for the parts outside the CDR3, the full variable domain is EAGVAQSPRYKIIEKRQSVAFWCNPISGHATLYWYQQILGQGPKLLIQFQNNGVVDDSQLPKDRFSAERLKGVDSTLKIQPAKLEDSAVYLCASSLGQGLVETQYFGPGTRLLVL.

The CDR3 coding sequence is TGTGCCAGCAGCTCTCTAGAGGGGGGGGCCGACGAGCAGTACTTC. Protein: CASSSLEGGADEQYF. This sequence joins TRBV7-6 and TRBJ2-7; the D gene is possibly TRBD2 (7 bases). The CDR3 covers 15 residues. Looked up from germline, CDR1 is SGHVS and CDR2 is FNYEAQ. Deletions cut 4 bases from V and 5 bases from J, with 18 bases between.

The V and J genes are TRBV11-2 and TRBJ2-2; 10 bases match TRBD1. V gave up 1 base and J gave up 8 bases; unmatched junction bases: 13. The germline CDR1 and CDR2 sequences are SGHAT and FQNNGV. The CDR3 has 18 amino acids. This chain's CDR3 is CASSLVRKRGTGEGELFF. In DNA, the CDR3 is TGTGCCAGCAGCTTAGTTCGGAAGAGGGGGACAGGGGAAGGGGAGCTGTTTTTT. The full variable domain, in which reference TRBV11-2 and TRBJ2-2 provide the parts outside the CDR3, is EAGVAQSPRYKIIEKRQSVAFWCNPISGHATLYWYQQILGQGPKLLIQFQNNGVVDDSQLPKDRFSAERLKGVDSTLKIQPAKLEDSAVYLCASSLVRKRGTGEGELFFGEGSRLTVL.

The CDR3 protein is CASNGQPPNTEAFF. The CDR3 DNA is TGTGCCAGCAATGGACAGCCTCCGAACACTGAAGCTTTCTTT. The J gene is TRBJ1-1, the V gene TRBV2, with TRBD1 as a possible D gene (6 bases). Trimming cost V 7 bases and J 1 base, with 13 bases left between them. CDR3 length: 14 amino acids. Germline lookup yields CDR1 SNHLY and CDR2 FYNNEI.

V usage is TRBV6-1 and J usage is TRBJ2-7, with a possible D match to TRBD1 (6 bases). The V end was cut by 3 bases, the J end by 9 bases, with 6 bases between. Germline assignment: CDR1 MNHNS and CDR2 SASEGT. CDR3 length: 10 residues. The chain's CDR3 is CASSETGQYF. CDR3 sequence (DNA): TGTGCCAGCAGTGAGACAGGGCAGTACTTC.

This chain joins TRBV19 and TRBJ2-7, with TRBD1 matching over 7 bases. V lost 8 bases and J lost 3; bases outside the gene matches: 10. The CDR3 has 14 residues. CDR1 and CDR2 from the germline V gene are LNHDA and SQIVND (reference sequence). The CDR3 sequence: CASGKTGTNYEQYF. The CDR3 region has the DNA TGTGCCAGTGGCAAGACAGGGACAAACTACGAGCAGTACTTC.

This clone occurred once. The chain uses TRBV15 and TRBJ2-1, with TRBD1 identical over 7 bases. The length of the CDR3 is 19 residues. CDR1 is LNHNV and CDR2 is YYDKDF in the germline V gene (reference sequence). V shed 0 bases, J shed 4 bases, and the junction held 15 bases outside the gene matches. DNA of the CDR3: TGTGCCACCAGCAGAGATCGGTTCACCACAGGGGAAAGGTACAATGAGCAGTTCTTC. Its translation: CATSRDRFTTGERYNEQFF.

V usage is TRBV6-5 and J usage is TRBJ1-3; D ambiguous. Trimming cost V 4 bases and J 4 bases, with 14 bases left between them. The CDR3 has 15 amino acids. Germline values: CDR1 MNHEY, CDR2 SVGAGI. CDR3 sequence: CASSSPGVGGNTIYF. DNA of the CDR3: TGTGCCAGCAGTTCGCCCGGGGTAGGAGGAAACACCATATATTTT.